This TCR beta chain was retrieved from a study of shared clonotypes between healthy human individuals. Study results and caveats: Non-shared clonotypes showed lower generation probabilities than clonotypes common to all four donors. Four donors had about 5% of their naive CD4 clonotypes in common.

This CDR3 has 14 amino acids. Trimming took 5 bases from V and 4 from J, leaving 14 bases between them. CDR1 is MNHEY and CDR2 is SMNVEV in the germline V gene (reference sequence). There are a few counts of this clone. The antigen is unknown. About 30,000 T cell genomes (roughly 190 ng DNA) went into each sorted-subset replicate. The protocol was immunoSEQ multiplex PCR, while the TCRdb copy is restricted to in-frame clones and leaves out a portion. The sample consists of around 1.9 million clones, 85% to 95% of them appearing once. CD45RO-negative, CCR7-positively selected cells formed the naive CD8 fraction, excluding terminally differentiated effector memory CD45RA+ cells. Donors comprised only Caucasian adults living in Nashville, Tennessee.

This receptor was identified in a man aged 18 to 29 in good health. Some clones in this sample may be carry-over from other donors' samples. V usage is TRBV27 and J usage is TRBJ1-1; D not certain. Sample: naive CD8+ T cells from PBMCs. The CDR3 loop reads CASSPNLGITEAFF. The DNA of the CDR3 is TGTGCCAGCAGTCCAAATCTGGGTATCACTGAAGCTTTCTTT.